This TCR beta chain was recovered during a study of Tregs in tolerant kidney transplant recipients. Method: immunoSEQ multiplex PCR; TCRdb's copy keeps in-frame clones and lacks some. Here the sample spans about 66,000 clones, around 90% being singletons. Germline V gene sequence: CDR1 SEHNR, CDR2 FQNEAQ (reference sequence). Trimming removed 4 bases from V and 3 bases from J, with 19 bases in between. The CDR3 loop spans 16 amino acids. Of note for this clone: Its antigen is unidentified.

Study outcomes and limitations: For some patients, primers changed over time, blocking nucleotide-level comparison. Antigen-driven expansion was suggested because donor-specific Tregs expanded more than all Tregs in tolerant patients.

The TCR sequence derives from a human donor who received a combined kidney and bone marrow transplant. The material was CD8+ T cells from blood, obtained before the transplant. The genes are TRBV7-9 and TRBJ2-7; TRBD1 is a possible D gene (5 bases). The CDR3 sequence is CASSSLSGWSYYEQYF. DNA of the CDR3: TGTGCCAGCAGCTCCCTTTCAGGGTGGTCTTACTACGAGCAGTACTTC.